What follows are 28 T cell receptor beta chains derived from one specimen sequenced in a study of T cell responses to AZD1222 COVID-19 vaccine. TCRdb's copy holds only in-frame clones and misses some; the assay was immunoSEQ multiplex PCR. This sample has about 120,000 clones, with 70% to 90% found just once. Sample: peripheral blood, taken on day 0 of MenACWY control vaccination. All receptors come from an adult in good health.

This rearrangement joins TRBV2 to TRBJ2-7; 13 bases fit TRBD2. Trimming removed 1 base from V and 4 bases from J; junction bases left unmatched: 7. Germline V gene data show CDR1 as SNHLY and CDR2 as FYNNEI. The CDR3 contains 17 residues. The DNA for the CDR3 is TGTGCCAGCAGTGAAGGTGGACTAGCGGGGGTGGTGTACGAGCAGTACTTC. Translated, it gives CASSEGGLAGVVYEQYF.

This clone was recorded a few times. The chain employs TRBV5-1 and TRBJ2-7; 7 positions match TRBD1. The J segment lost 11 bases and the V segment lost 0 bases, leaving 5 bases of the junction unmatched. CDR1 and CDR2 from the germline V gene are SGHRS and YFSETQ. The CDR3 spans 12 residues. The CDR3 DNA reads as TGCGCCAGCAGCTTGGCAGGGGACAGAAAGTACTTC. The encoded protein is CASSLAGDRKYF.

The genes are TRBV4-3 and TRBJ1-2, with D possibly TRBD1 on 5 matching bases. Germline V gene sequence: CDR1 LGHNA, CDR2 YSLEER. The CDR3 is 13 residues long. Trimming left V 1 base short and J 4 bases short, with 7 bases between. The CDR3 spells CASSQGGIYGYTF. The CDR3 coding sequence is TGCGCCAGCAGCCAAGGGGGGATCTATGGCTACACCTTC.

Note on this clone: Other nucleotide sequences in the sample specify the same CDR3. This rearrangement joins TRBV18 to TRBJ1-1, with no clear D. The CDR3 is made up of 13 amino acids. V was cut by 3 bases and J by 1 base, with 6 bases left in between. In germline, CDR1 is KGHSH, CDR2 LQKENI. The CDR3 region is CASSPGRNTEAFF. The CDR3 DNA reads TGTGCCAGCTCACCGGGCAGGAACACTGAAGCTTTCTTT. Variable domain in full (rest from reference TRBV18 and TRBJ1-1): NAGVMQNPRHLVRRRGQEARLRCSPMKGHSHVYWYRQLPEEGLKFMVYLQKENIIDESGMPKERFSAEFPKEGPSILRIQQVVRGDSAAYFCASSPGRNTEAFFGQGTRLTVV.

The chain is built from TRBV7-9 and TRBJ2-6; perhaps D is TRBD1 or TRBD2 (5 bases each). CDR3 length equals 17 residues. Germline assignment: CDR1 SEHNR and CDR2 FQNEAQ (reference sequence). The V and J ends lost 1 base and 0 bases respectively, with 10 bases between them. CDR3 nucleotide sequence: TGTGCCAGCAGCTTAGGTCAGGGAGTCTCTGGGGCCAACGTCCTGACTTTC. Its protein is CASSLGQGVSGANVLTF.

In DNA, the CDR3 is TGTGCCAGCAGCTTGTTCGGGTTTGCTAATGAAAAACTGTTTTTT. It is translated as CASSLFGFANEKLFF. This rearrangement joins TRBV5-4 to TRBJ1-4; D not certain. Between the trimmed V and J ends, which lost 1 base and 3 bases, there was a span of 10 bases. The germline CDR1 and CDR2 sequences are SGHNT and YYREEE (reference sequence). CDR3 size: 15 residues.

The V and J genes are TRBV7-2 and TRBJ1-6; a possible D gene is TRBD1 (5 bases). Germline V CDR1 and CDR2: SGHTA, FQGNSA. V lost 7 bases, J lost 6 bases, and 16 bases lay in between. This CDR3 spans 15 amino acids. In DNA form, the CDR3 reads TGTGCCAGCATCCTCCGGGACTCCCGTAATTCACCCCTCCACTTT. Translated, it gives CASILRDSRNSPLHF.

The chain combines TRBV24-1 with TRBJ2-3; tentative D call: TRBD2 (6 bases). Germline V gene lookup returns CDR1 KGHDR and CDR2 SFDVKD. This CDR3 comprises 15 residues. V lost 8 bases and J 3 bases, leaving 17 bases between the germline ends. The CDR3 loop is CATTPGPGETDTQYF. CDR3 DNA: TGTGCCACCACACCCGGGCCGGGGGAGACAGATACGCAGTATTTT.

This rearrangement joins TRBV19 to TRBJ2-7; the match to TRBD2 covers 7 bases. This CDR3 is 15 amino acids long. Trimming cost V 1 base and J 3 bases; bases outside gene matches: 6. From germline, CDR1 is LNHDA and CDR2 SQIVND (reference sequence). CDR3 residues: CASSIGRGTFYEQYF. The CDR3 nucleotides read TGTGCCAGTAGTATAGGGCGGGGGACTTTCTACGAGCAGTACTTC. The full variable domain, with the rest looked up from reference TRBV19 and TRBJ2-7, is DGGITQSPKYLFRKEGQNVTLSCEQNLNHDAMYWYRQDPGQGLRLIYYSQIVNDFQKGDIAEGYSVSREKKESFPLTVTSAQKNPTAFYLCASSIGRGTFYEQYFGPGTRLTVT.

This chain links TRBV4-3 with TRBJ2-5; 7 positions agree with TRBD2. This CDR3 has 19 residues. CDR1 is LGHNA, CDR2 YSLEER, per germline. V lost 0 bases, J lost 1 base, and 14 bases stayed unmatched. This CDR3 is CASSQDFPLDGGIQETQYF. For the CDR3, the DNA is TGCGCCAGCAGCCAAGATTTCCCTTTAGACGGGGGGATCCAAGAGACCCAGTACTTC.

The V gene is TRBV28, the J gene TRBJ1-3; D is unresolved. CDR3 length: 14 residues. Germline CDR1 and CDR2: MDHEN and SYDVKM. Trimming removed 5 bases at V and 0 bases at J, with 8 bases between. The CDR3 loop is CASSRRSSGNTIYF. DNA of the CDR3: TGTGCCAGCAGTCGCAGGAGCTCTGGAAACACCATATATTTT.

This chain joins TRBV15 and TRBJ1-2; TRBD1 matches 7 bases. Losses at the gene ends were 1 base for V and 3 bases for J; bases not matched to a gene: 5. The CDR3 is 15 residues long. Germline CDR1 reads LNHNV; CDR2 reads YYDKDF (reference sequence). CDR3 amino acids: CATSRVGGEDYGYTF. The DNA for the CDR3 is TGTGCCACCAGCAGAGTAGGGGGCGAGGACTATGGCTACACCTTC.

The chain is built from TRBV15 and TRBJ2-2; TRBD1 matches 9 bases. The V gene's germline CDR1 is LNHNV and CDR2 YYDKDF (reference sequence). With 0 bases clipped from V and 6 bases from J, the junction kept 5 bases outside the gene matches. The CDR3 length is 16 residues. The CDR3 sequence is CATSRDGQGYPGELFF. CDR3 sequence (DNA): TGTGCCACCAGCAGAGATGGACAGGGGTACCCCGGGGAGCTGTTTTTT.

The V call is TRBV7-2, the J call TRBJ2-5; 15 nucleotides agree with TRBD2. Per the germline V gene, CDR1 is SGHTA and CDR2 is FQGNSA. J was trimmed by 3 bases and V by 4 bases; bases with no gene match: 9. The CDR3 extends over 18 amino acids. The CDR3 protein is CASSSPLGLAGGKETQYF. The CDR3 nucleotides read TGTGCCAGCAGCTCCCCACTAGGACTAGCGGGGGGGAAAGAGACCCAGTACTTC. The full variable domain, in which reference TRBV7-2 and TRBJ2-5 provide the parts outside the CDR3, is GAGVSQSPSNKVTEKGKDVELRCDPISGHTALYWYRQSLGQGLEFLIYFQGNSAPDKSGLPSDRFSAERTGGSVSTLTIQRTQQEDSAVYLCASSSPLGLAGGKETQYFGPGTRLLVL.

This clone was counted a single time. The rearrangement joins TRBV19 to TRBJ1-4; no clear D. The V gene lost 3 bases and the J gene lost 5 bases, with 13 bases spanning the gap. This CDR3 is built from 15 residues. Germline CDR1 is LNHDA and CDR2 is SQIVND (reference sequence). In nucleotides, the CDR3 is TGTGCCAGTAGTATGGGCGGGTGGACCAATGAAAAACTGTTTTTT. This codes for CASSMGGWTNEKLFF.

V and J are TRBV4-3 and TRBJ2-2; 9 nucleotides line up with TRBD2. The CDR3 consists of 16 residues. Germline lookup yields CDR1 LGHNA and CDR2 YSLEER. The ends lost 4 bases at V and 4 bases at J; junction bases unmatched: 7. CDR3 amino acids: CASSLSGLAPTGELFF. The CDR3, as DNA: TGCGCCAGCAGCCTGTCCGGACTAGCGCCCACCGGGGAGCTGTTTTTT.

This clone occurred once. V usage is TRBV18 and J usage is TRBJ2-7; D may be TRBD2 (6 bases). V was shortened by 2 bases and J by 3 bases, with 14 bases between the two germline ends. The CDR3 is 15 amino acids. CDR1 is KGHSH and CDR2 is LQKENI in the germline V gene. Here the CDR3 reads CASSPGEAQDYEQYF. The CDR3 nucleotides read TGTGCCAGCTCACCAGGGGAGGCTCAAGACTACGAGCAGTACTTC.

The chain couples TRBV15 to TRBJ1-3; a possible D gene is TRBD1 (5 bases). The CDR3 covers 16 residues. V was shortened by 7 bases and J by 4 bases, with 20 bases between the two germline ends. Per germline, CDR1 LNHNV and CDR2 YYDKDF (reference sequence). The CDR3 region has the DNA TGTGCCACCACCCCCAGTCCCGGGGCAGACGGAAACACCATATATTTT. Amino acids: CATTPSPGADGNTIYF.

Here the CDR3 reads CASSLAFRDRDLHLAKNIQYF. The CDR3 DNA sequence: TGCGCCAGCAGCTTGGCCTTCCGGGACAGGGATTTGCACCTAGCCAAAAACATTCAGTACTTC. V gene TRBV5-1 combines with J gene TRBJ2-4; 9 nucleotides match TRBD1. The ends lost 0 bases at V and 0 bases at J; junction bases unmatched: 16. The CDR3 runs 21 residues. Germline-derived CDR1 and CDR2 are SGHRS and YFSETQ.

The chain links TRBV2 to TRBJ1-1; D remains unclear. Germline lookup yields CDR1 SNHLY and CDR2 FYNNEI. Trimming stripped 8 bases from V and 3 bases from J, with 16 bases between. This CDR3 region has 14 residues. CDR3 amino acids: CASQSSYRYTEAFF. In DNA, the CDR3 is TGTGCCAGCCAGTCTAGCTATCGTTACACTGAAGCTTTCTTT.

The J gene is TRBJ2-7, the V gene TRBV28; 7 bases are a match to TRBD2. V was pared by 6 bases and J by 2 bases, with 7 bases of the junction left unmatched. In germline, CDR1 is MDHEN, CDR2 SYDVKM. The CDR3 extends over 14 amino acids. The chain's CDR3 is CASRSGGKAYEQYF. The CDR3 region has the DNA TGTGCCAGCAGATCCGGGGGGAAGGCCTACGAGCAGTACTTC.

The table lists this clone with a count of one. This chain uses TRBV18 with TRBJ1-1; no reliable D call. This CDR3 contains 16 residues. Trimming took off 3 bases at V and 3 bases at J, with 17 bases between the two ends. The germline V gene encodes CDR1 KGHSH and CDR2 LQKENI. This chain's CDR3 is CASSPHVAGRDTEAFF. In nucleotides, the CDR3 is TGTGCCAGCTCACCGCACGTCGCGGGCCGGGACACTGAAGCTTTCTTT.

V and J are TRBV4-1 and TRBJ2-5, with no clear D. Per germline, CDR1 MGHRA and CDR2 YSYEKL. This CDR3 has 13 residues. V was clipped by 6 bases and J by 3 bases, with 11 bases between them. CDR3 protein: CASRKGNEETQYF. CDR3 coding DNA: TGCGCCAGCAGGAAGGGCAACGAAGAGACCCAGTACTTC.

The genes are TRBV6-5 and TRBJ1-1, with TRBD1 matching 7 bases. The CDR3 length is 14 residues. Germline values: CDR1 MNHEY, CDR2 SVGAGI. The V and J ends lost 0 bases and 4 bases, in that order; junction bases with no gene match: 2. The CDR3 sequence is CASSYSTGATEAFF. The CDR3 nucleotides are TGTGCCAGCAGTTACTCCACAGGGGCCACTGAAGCTTTCTTT.

J is TRBJ2-7 and V is TRBV28; 10 bases are a match to TRBD1. The CDR3 totals 15 residues. J lost 6 bases, V lost 1 base, and 6 bases had no gene match. Germline V gene data show CDR1 as MDHEN and CDR2 as SYDVKM. The CDR3 is CASSLLGQGGLEQYF. Written as DNA, the CDR3 is TGTGCCAGCAGTTTATTAGGACAGGGGGGGCTCGAGCAGTACTTC. Together with reference TRBV28 and TRBJ2-7, the CDR3 gives the full variable domain: DVKVTQSSRYLVKRTGEKVFLECVQDMDHENMFWYRQDPGLGLRLIYFSYDVKMKEKGDIPEGYSVSREKKERFSLILESASTNQTSMYLCASSLLGQGGLEQYFGPGTRLTVT.

The chain employs TRBV6-2 or TRBV6-3 and TRBJ1-5; no reliable D call. Germline V lookup: CDR1 MNHEY, CDR2 SVGEGT. V was cut by 2 bases and J by 4 bases, with 12 bases left in between. The CDR3 is made up of 15 amino acids. DNA of the CDR3: TGTGCCAGCAGTTACGCTCTCATGCGGAATCAGCCCCAGCATTTT. Translated, it gives CASSYALMRNQPQHF.

V gene TRBV27 combines with J gene TRBJ1-4; a possible D gene is TRBD1 (5 bases). V shed 1 base and J shed 12 bases, with 9 bases lying between them. CDR3 length equals 12 residues. Germline assignment: CDR1 MNHEY and CDR2 SMNVEV (reference sequence). CDR3 in DNA: TGTGCCAGCAGTTTATGGGGGGGGGAACTGTTTTTT. Its translation is CASSLWGGELFF. The full variable domain, completed using reference TRBV27 and TRBJ1-4, is EAQVTQNPRYLITVTGKKLTVTCSQNMNHEYMSWYRQDPGLGLRQIYYSMNVEVTDKGDVPEGYKVSRKEKRNFPLILESPSPNQTSLYFCASSLWGGELFFGSGTQLSVL.

The chain uses TRBV11-1 and TRBJ1-1, with unresolved D. The germline CDR1 and CDR2 sequences are SGHAT and FQDESV (reference sequence). The V gene lost 5 bases and the J gene lost 0 bases, with 7 bases spanning the gap. The CDR3 contains 13 residues. The CDR3 nucleotides are TGTGCCAGCAGCCCGCAATTGAACACTGAAGCTTTCTTT. Translation: CASSPQLNTEAFF.